This section outlines one T cell receptor (beta chain) sequence together with its context. The antigen remains undetermined. The PCR ran on 60 Vbeta and 13 Jbeta primers. Libraries were prepared by immunoSEQ multiplex PCR; TCRdb keeps only in-frame clonotypes and omits some of them. The sample yields roughly 190,000 clones, about 85% seen once. The source of the sample is a study of cytomegalovirus exposure and HLA in healthy donors. Study-level points and caveats: There were several of the most significant clusters that appeared linked to common viral pathogens in a later analysis. In an earlier analysis, productive rearrangement rates for most beta V segments clustered near 87% or 30%.

CDR3 length: 14 residues. Germline V lookup: CDR1 SGHRS, CDR2 YFSETQ. The germline V and J ends were trimmed by 0 bases and 7 bases, with 10 bases remaining between them. This sequence was found in a woman aged 50 to 60 in good health and CMV-seronegative. The chain uses TRBV5-1 and TRBJ1-4, with D uncertain. The material sequenced was PBMCs. In DNA, the CDR3 is TGCGCCAGCAGCTTGGTCGGGAGGCGTGAAAAACTGTTTTTT. Residues: CASSLVGRREKLFF.